These 4 T cell receptor beta chains share one sample of origin, sequenced in a study of cytotoxic CD8 clonotypes in ibrutinib-treated CLL. Repertoires were generated with immunoSEQ multiplex PCR, while TCRdb's copy carries only in-frame clones and drops some. The table has about 130,000 clones, approximately 81% seen once; the top ten hold 2.5% to 3.5%. Sample: PBMCs, taken after 24 months of ibrutinib treatment. These receptors were taken from a human donor with chronic lymphocytic leukemia.

This chain connects TRBV7-9 to TRBJ2-3, with TRBD2 matching 7 bases. Germline CDR1 is SEHNR and CDR2 is FQNEAQ (reference sequence). Trimming removed 2 bases from V and 2 bases from J; junction bases left unmatched: 4. The CDR3 runs to 15 residues. The CDR3, as DNA: TGTGCCAGCAGCTTATGGGGAGGGAACACAGATACGCAGTATTTT. Translated, it gives CASSLWGGNTDTQYF.

CDR3 sequence (DNA): TGTGCCAGTTTACGAGGCGGGGTAGCTCAAGAGACCCAGTACTTC. The encoded protein is CASLRGGVAQETQYF. The J gene is TRBJ2-5, the V gene TRBV2; D might be TRBD2 (6 bases). This CDR3 contains 15 residues. Per germline, CDR1 SNHLY and CDR2 FYNNEI. V was pared by 9 bases and J by 2 bases, with 19 bases between.

The rearrangement uses TRBV6-5 and TRBJ1-2; 7 bases are shared with TRBD1. There are 15 residues in the CDR3. CDR1 MNHEY and CDR2 SVGAGI come from the germline V gene. Losses at the gene ends were 6 bases for V and 7 bases for J; bases not matched to a gene: 14. CDR3 protein: CASRSTAGTVLGYTF. CDR3 coding DNA: TGTGCCAGCAGGTCAACCGCCGGGACAGTCCTTGGCTACACCTTC.

The chain joins TRBV18 to TRBJ1-3; D not resolved. CDR3 length: 15 residues. Trimming shortened V by 3 bases and J by 1 base, and 10 bases separated the two germline ends. Germline V gene lookup returns CDR1 KGHSH and CDR2 LQKENI. The CDR3 sequence is CASSPDVGSGNTIYF. The CDR3 DNA reads TGTGCCAGCTCACCTGACGTCGGATCTGGAAACACCATATATTTT.